The source of this T cell receptor (beta chain) is a study of cytomegalovirus exposure and HLA in healthy donors. Broader study findings: Within an earlier analysis, most TCR beta V segments proved productive either about 90% or about 30% of the time.

As for this clone: What it binds is unknown.

The PCR contained 60 Vbeta and 13 Jbeta primers. The repertoire was sequenced with immunoSEQ multiplex PCR; TCRdb's copy has only in-frame clones and lacks some. The sample carries about 140,000 clones, roughly 80% recorded once. The CDR3 loop spans 13 amino acids. The germline CDR1 and CDR2 sequences are MNHEY and SMNVEV (reference sequence). V lost 6 bases and J lost 4, with 12 bases in between. The sample comprised PBMCs. The clonotype comes from a man aged 18 to 30 in good health and CMV-seronegative. The chain links TRBV27 to TRBJ1-2; TRBD1 is a possible D gene (5 bases). CDR3 in amino acids: CASSHRGIYGYTF. The CDR3 DNA is TGTGCCAGCAGCCACCGGGGGATCTATGGCTACACCTTC.